This T cell receptor beta chain was retrieved from a study of human T cells and chemical hapten exposure. MiXCR, run by TCRdb on the RACE reads, gives a single entry per CDR3 protein. This sample has roughly 380,000 distinct CDR3 sequences, with about 6% found just once. Documented time point: patch test 2, 6 weeks after DPC sensitization. Treatment here: therapeutic diphenylcyclopropenone sensitization with weekly scalp DPC. At least ten counts were recorded for this clonotype. The CDR3 consists of 16 residues. V dropped 1 base and J dropped 5 bases, with 17 bases sitting between them. Germline lookup yields CDR1 LGHNA and CDR2 YSLEER.

V usage is TRBV4-3 and J usage is TRBJ1-1, with D hard to call. Sample: whole blood, taken in connection with sensitization to the hapten diphenylcyclopropenone (DPC). The source is a woman aged 18-29 years with alopecia areata. Some clones in this sample may be carry-over from other donors' samples. CDR3 DNA: TGCGCCAGCAGCCAAGGGTTAGTGCGGGTCAGGACTGAAGCTTTCTTT. This codes for CASSQGLVRVRTEAFF.